Below are 27 T cell receptor beta chains sequenced from a single sample in a study of T cell changes during pregnancy in multiple sclerosis. Data came from immunoSEQ multiplex PCR; TCRdb stores just in-frame clones and leaves some out. Counted here are tens of thousands of clones, 94% occurring once; the ten biggest clones make up 0.45% to 0.55%. Here the sequenced sample was CD4+ T cells from peripheral blood mononuclear cells, taken in the first trimester of pregnancy. All receptors derive from a female donor with multiple sclerosis, enrolled in a pregnancy study.

Regarding this clone: The CDR3 ends on some other residue instead of the conserved phenylalanine or tryptophan, so this is likely a read error. No DNA is shown, since the ends of the CDR3 on it are uncertain; the CDR3 is the one TCRdb lists. The V gene is TRBV5-1, the J gene TRBJ1-3. Germline lookup yields CDR1 SGHRS and CDR2 YFSETQ. The CDR3 spans 9 residues, counting both ends. CDR3 residues: CASSLAGGN.

The chain recombines TRBV6-5 with TRBJ1-1; TRBD1 might be the D (6 bases). The CDR3 is 15 amino acids. Germline-derived CDR1 and CDR2 are MNHEY and SVGAGI. The germline V and J ends were trimmed by 2 bases and 4 bases, with 14 bases remaining between them. CDR3 amino acids: CASSYRTVQPTEAFF. CDR3 DNA sequence: TGTGCCAGCAGTTACAGGACAGTTCAGCCCACTGAAGCTTTCTTT.

Written as DNA, the CDR3 is TGCAGCGTATCTTTGACAGGCACTTCTAATGAAAAACTGTTTTTT. It translates to CSVSLTGTSNEKLFF. V usage is TRBV29-1 and J usage is TRBJ1-4, with D possibly TRBD1 on 6 matching bases. Germline values: CDR1 SQVTM, CDR2 ANQGSEA. The CDR3 contains 15 residues. V gave up 6 bases and J gave up 3 bases, with 17 bases separating them. Full variable domain (outside the CDR3, taken from reference TRBV29-1 and TRBJ1-4): SAVISQKPSRDICQRGTSLTIQCQVDSQVTMMFWYRQQPGQSLTLIATANQGSEATYESGFVIDKFPISRPNLTFSTLTVSNMSPEDSSIYLCSVSLTGTSNEKLFFGSGTQLSVL.

The chain carries TRBV7-9 and TRBJ1-3; 7 positions agree with TRBD1. The germline V gene encodes CDR1 SEHNR and CDR2 FQNEAQ (reference sequence). CDR3 length equals 19 residues. V shed 1 base, J shed 1 base, and the junction held 13 bases outside the gene matches. CDR3 DNA sequence: TGTGCCAGCAGCTTAGGCGCCCCGGGACAGCCTTCATCTGGAAACACCATATATTTT. Translated: CASSLGAPGQPSSGNTIYF.

The gene calls are TRBV9 and TRBJ2-6; TRBD1 matches 7 bases. The ends lost 0 bases at V and 0 bases at J; junction bases unmatched: 3. The CDR3 runs 17 residues. The V gene's germline CDR1 is SGDLS and CDR2 YYNGEE. The CDR3 coding sequence is TGTGCCAGCAGCGTAGGGGGACAGAGCTCTGGGGCCAACGTCCTGACTTTC. As protein: CASSVGGQSSGANVLTF.

CDR3 coding DNA: TGTGCCAGCAGTGAAAACGGGGGGGCTTGGGATGAGCAGTTCTTC. Encoded protein: CASSENGGAWDEQFF. J is TRBJ2-1 and V is TRBV2; 8 bases map to TRBD2. The trim removed 2 bases at V and 8 bases at J, leaving 8 bases unmatched. Germline V gene data show CDR1 as SNHLY and CDR2 as FYNNEI. The CDR3 extends over 15 amino acids.

The chain carries TRBV27 and TRBJ1-2; possible D gene TRBD1, 6 bases. Between the trimmed V and J ends, which lost 6 bases and 2 bases, there was a span of 13 bases. The germline V gene encodes CDR1 MNHEY and CDR2 SMNVEV (reference sequence). This CDR3 comprises 14 residues. The CDR3 DNA sequence: TGTGCCAGCAGACGCCAAGGACAGAACTATGGCTACACCTTC. It is translated as CASRRQGQNYGYTF.

V usage is TRBV19 and J usage is TRBJ2-7; TRBD1 is a possible D gene (6 bases). Trimming left V 3 bases short and J 2 bases short, with 17 bases between. Germline values: CDR1 LNHDA, CDR2 SQIVND (reference sequence). The CDR3 length is 16 residues. The CDR3 sequence: CASSMPGTQGPYEQYF. In DNA form, the CDR3 reads TGTGCCAGTAGTATGCCCGGGACACAGGGCCCCTACGAGCAGTACTTC. Drawing the rest from reference TRBV19 and TRBJ2-7, the complete variable domain is DGGITQSPKYLFRKEGQNVTLSCEQNLNHDAMYWYRQDPGQGLRLIYYSQIVNDFQKGDIAEGYSVSREKKESFPLTVTSAQKNPTAFYLCASSMPGTQGPYEQYFGPGTRLTVT.

For this clone: The same CDR3 is also encoded by other DNA sequences in this sample. The chain joins TRBV7-9 to TRBJ2-5; D ambiguous. Germline loops: CDR1 SEHNR, CDR2 FQNEAQ (reference sequence). This CDR3 has 14 amino acids. V lost 2 bases and J 2 bases, leaving 9 bases between the germline ends. The CDR3 loop reads CASSLSEYQETQYF. The CDR3 region has the DNA TGTGCCAGCAGCTTATCAGAATATCAAGAGACCCAGTACTTC. Variable domain in full (rest from reference TRBV7-9 and TRBJ2-5): DTGVSQNPRHKITKRGQNVTFRCDPISEHNRLYWYRQTLGQGPEFLTYFQNEAQLEKSRLLSDRFSAERPKGSFSTLEIQRTEQGDSAMYLCASSLSEYQETQYFGPGTRLLVL.

This clone showed up just once. This chain links TRBV2 with TRBJ1-1; D unresolved. Trimming took 7 bases from V and 5 from J, leaving 14 bases between them. The CDR3 runs to 13 residues. Germline CDR1 SNHLY, CDR2 FYNNEI. The CDR3 loop reads CASTRERETEAFF. The CDR3 DNA reads as TGTGCCAGCACCCGAGAGAGGGAGACTGAAGCTTTCTTT. Filled out from reference TRBV2 and TRBJ1-1, the complete variable domain reads EPEVTQTPSHQVTQMGQEVILRCVPISNHLYFYWYRQILGQKVEFLVSFYNNEISEKSEIFDDQFSVERPDGSNFTLKIRSTKLEDSAMYFCASTRERETEAFFGQGTRLTVV.

The chain employs TRBV5-5 and TRBJ2-1, with 7 bases aligning to TRBD2. CDR3 size: 16 residues. Per germline, CDR1 SGHKS and CDR2 YYEKEE (reference sequence). V gave up 0 bases and J gave up 8 bases; unmatched junction bases: 11. Written as DNA, the CDR3 is TGTGCCAGCAGCTTGGGGGGGAGGGCTCAAGTGGATGAGCAGTTCTTC. Translated: CASSLGGRAQVDEQFF.

CDR3 nucleotides: TGTGCCAGCAGCGTCACCTCGGGACAGTATAATGAAAAACTGTTTTTT. Its translation is CASSVTSGQYNEKLFF. The V gene is TRBV5-6, the J gene TRBJ1-4; 7 positions match TRBD1. V lost 4 bases to trimming and J lost 4 bases; unmatched junction nucleotides: 10. The CDR3 is 16 amino acids. Per germline, CDR1 SGHDT and CDR2 YYEEEE.

Only one count was recorded for this clone. This chain uses TRBV7-3 with TRBJ2-1; TRBD1 matches at 7 bases. Germline loops: CDR1 SGHTA, CDR2 FQGTGA. The CDR3 runs to 16 residues. Losses at the gene ends were 4 bases for V and 1 base for J; bases not matched to a gene: 7. This CDR3 is CASSSDRAQSYNEQFF. The CDR3 nucleotides read TGTGCCAGCAGCTCTGACAGGGCCCAATCCTACAATGAGCAGTTCTTC.

The genes are TRBV2 and TRBJ2-3; D is possibly TRBD2 (5 bases). V lost 8 bases and J lost 0, with 6 bases in between. The CDR3 has 12 residues. From germline, CDR1 is SNHLY and CDR2 FYNNEI. In nucleotides, the CDR3 is TGTGCCAGCGGCGGGAGCACAGATACGCAGTATTTT. Protein: CASGGSTDTQYF.

The V gene is TRBV7-9, the J gene TRBJ2-3; 14 positions agree with TRBD2. The CDR3 extends over 17 amino acids. The V segment lost 1 base and the J segment 2 bases; nucleotides outside the gene matches: 2. CDR1 SEHNR and CDR2 FQNEAQ come from the germline V gene (reference sequence). The CDR3 reads CASSLGTSGGHTDTQYF. The CDR3 DNA follows: TGTGCCAGCAGCTTAGGGACTAGCGGGGGGCACACAGATACGCAGTATTTT.

The chain has TRBV6-1 and TRBJ1-1; the match to TRBD1 covers 7 bases. This CDR3 comprises 13 residues. The germline gives CDR1 MNHNS, CDR2 SASEGT. Unmatched junction bases numbered 7, after V lost 8 bases and J lost 4 bases. CDR3 loop: CASRDRAITEAFF. Here the CDR3 DNA reads TGTGCCAGCCGAGACAGGGCAATCACTGAAGCTTTCTTT.

This clone appeared once. This sequence joins TRBV9 and TRBJ2-5; D gene ambiguous. The CDR3 has 13 amino acids. The V end lost 4 bases, the J end lost 1 base, and 8 bases lay between the germline ends. Germline V CDR1 and CDR2: SGDLS, YYNGEE. In DNA form, the CDR3 reads TGTGCCAGCAGCCCTGGGCCCCAAGAGACCCAGTACTTC. This codes for CASSPGPQETQYF.

V gene TRBV4-1 combines with J gene TRBJ2-7; D gene ambiguous. Trimming cost V 6 bases and J 2 bases, with 17 bases left between them. Germline V gives CDR1 MGHRA, CDR2 YSYEKL. This CDR3 has 15 amino acids. The CDR3 DNA follows: TGCGCCAGCAGACCCACATCGAACATCGCCTACGAGCAGTACTTC. Amino acids: CASRPTSNIAYEQYF.

This rearrangement joins TRBV6-5 to TRBJ2-7; D unresolved. This CDR3 has 13 residues. Trimming took 8 bases from V and 2 from J, leaving 13 bases between them. The germline V gene has CDR1 MNHEY and CDR2 SVGAGI. In DNA form, the CDR3 reads TGTGCCAGCGGGCCAGGTAGACCCTACGAGCAGTACTTC. Protein: CASGPGRPYEQYF.

This rearrangement joins TRBV5-1 to TRBJ2-7; possibly TRBD1 for D (6 bases). V lost 2 bases, J lost 3 bases, and 12 bases lay in between. The CDR3 runs to 14 residues. Germline-derived CDR1 and CDR2 are SGHRS and YFSETQ. CDR3 sequence: CASSLALGGYEQYF. The CDR3 nucleotides read TGCGCCAGCAGCTTAGCTTTAGGGGGCTACGAGCAGTACTTC. Full variable domain (rest looked up from reference TRBV5-1 and TRBJ2-7): KAGVTQTPRYLIKTRGQQVTLSCSPISGHRSVSWYQQTPGQGLQFLFEYFSETQRNKGNFPGRFSGRQFSNSRSEMNVSTLELGDSALYLCASSLALGGYEQYFGPGTRLTVT.

V gene TRBV11-2 combines with J gene TRBJ1-2; D may be TRBD1 (6 bases). The CDR3 covers 14 residues. Germline-derived CDR1 and CDR2 are SGHAT and FQNNGV. V lost 4 bases and J lost 4, with 13 bases in between. The CDR3 bases are TGTGCCAGCAGCTCTTACAGGGAAGCCTATGGCTACACCTTC. Protein product: CASSSYREAYGYTF.

The chain combines TRBV5-6 with TRBJ1-4, with D maybe TRBD1 (5 bases). Trimming left V 6 bases short and J 5 bases short, with 20 bases between. There are 16 residues in the CDR3. In germline, CDR1 is SGHDT, CDR2 YYEEEE. The CDR3 sequence is CASTHGLGGNNEKLFF. The DNA for the CDR3 is TGTGCCAGCACCCACGGTCTGGGGGGGAACAATGAAAAACTGTTTTTT.

This clone came up a few times. The chain couples TRBV2 to TRBJ2-3, with D possibly matching TRBD2 (5 bases). This CDR3 spans 15 amino acids. Looked up from germline, CDR1 is SNHLY and CDR2 is FYNNEI. V was clipped by 3 bases and J by 0 bases, with 10 bases between them. The CDR3 nucleotides are TGTGCCAGCAGTGACGAGGGATCTAGCACAGATACGCAGTATTTT. Residues: CASSDEGSSTDTQYF.

The chain employs TRBV7-9 and TRBJ1-4; D possibly corresponds to TRBD1 (5 bases). The CDR3 consists of 16 residues. Trimming stripped 2 bases from V and 4 bases from J, with 14 bases between. CDR1 and CDR2 (germline): SEHNR, FQNEAQ (reference sequence). CDR3 loop: CASSLTPQEINEKLFF. The CDR3 DNA reads as TGTGCCAGCAGCTTAACCCCACAGGAGATTAATGAAAAACTGTTTTTT.

This clone was counted between two and nine times. The V and J genes are TRBV19 and TRBJ1-2; D is undetermined. The germline CDR1 and CDR2 sequences are LNHDA and SQIVND (reference sequence). The CDR3 runs 12 residues. Trimming left V 8 bases short and J 4 bases short, with 11 bases between. The CDR3 nucleotides read TGTGCCAGTGCCCAGGTTGGCTATGGCTACACCTTC. This translates into CASAQVGYGYTF.

The chain recombines TRBV6-5 with TRBJ1-5; D is possibly TRBD1 (5 bases). Deletions cut 5 bases from V and 0 bases from J, with 11 bases between. Germline V gene lookup returns CDR1 MNHEY and CDR2 SVGAGI. There are 15 residues in the CDR3. The CDR3 loop reads CASSAQGPSNQPQHF. The CDR3 DNA reads TGTGCCAGCAGTGCCCAGGGTCCTAGCAATCAGCCCCAGCATTTT.

This rearrangement joins TRBV2 to TRBJ1-2; the D gene is possibly TRBD1 (6 bases). V was pared by 7 bases and J by 2 bases, with 14 bases between. The CDR3 totals 14 residues. In germline, CDR1 is SNHLY, CDR2 FYNNEI. The CDR3: CASKPDRQNYGYTF. The DNA of the CDR3 is TGTGCCAGCAAACCAGACAGGCAGAACTATGGCTACACCTTC.